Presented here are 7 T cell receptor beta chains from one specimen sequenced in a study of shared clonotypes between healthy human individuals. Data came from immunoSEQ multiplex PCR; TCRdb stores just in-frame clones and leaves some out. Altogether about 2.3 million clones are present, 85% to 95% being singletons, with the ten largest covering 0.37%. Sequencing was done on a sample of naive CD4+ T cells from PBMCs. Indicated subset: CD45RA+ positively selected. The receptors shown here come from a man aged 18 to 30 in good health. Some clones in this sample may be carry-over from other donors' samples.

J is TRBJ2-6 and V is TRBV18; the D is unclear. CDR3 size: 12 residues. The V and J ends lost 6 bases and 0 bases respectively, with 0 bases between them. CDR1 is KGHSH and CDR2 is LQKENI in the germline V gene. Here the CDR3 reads CASSSGANVLTF. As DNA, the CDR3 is TGTGCCAGCTCCTCTGGGGCCAACGTCCTGACTTTC.

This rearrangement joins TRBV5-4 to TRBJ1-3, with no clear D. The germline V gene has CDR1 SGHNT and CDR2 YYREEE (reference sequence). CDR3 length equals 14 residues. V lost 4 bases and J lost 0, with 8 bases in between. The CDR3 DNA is TGTGCCAGCAGCCAAAAGAGCTCTGGAAACACCATATATTTT. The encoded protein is CASSQKSSGNTIYF.

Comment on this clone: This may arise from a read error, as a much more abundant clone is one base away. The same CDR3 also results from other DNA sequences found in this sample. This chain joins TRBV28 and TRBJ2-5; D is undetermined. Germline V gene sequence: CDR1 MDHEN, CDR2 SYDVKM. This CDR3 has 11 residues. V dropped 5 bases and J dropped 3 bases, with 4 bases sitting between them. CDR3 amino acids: CASSVEETQYF. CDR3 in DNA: TGTGCCAGCAGTGTGGAAGAGACCCAGTACTTC.

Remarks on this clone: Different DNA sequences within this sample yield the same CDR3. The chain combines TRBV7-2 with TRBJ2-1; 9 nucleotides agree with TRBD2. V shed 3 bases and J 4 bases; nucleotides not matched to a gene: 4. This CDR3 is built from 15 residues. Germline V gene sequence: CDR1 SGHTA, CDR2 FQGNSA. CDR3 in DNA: TGTGCCAGCAGCTTCCTAGCGGGACCTTACAATGAGCAGTTCTTC. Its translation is CASSFLAGPYNEQFF.

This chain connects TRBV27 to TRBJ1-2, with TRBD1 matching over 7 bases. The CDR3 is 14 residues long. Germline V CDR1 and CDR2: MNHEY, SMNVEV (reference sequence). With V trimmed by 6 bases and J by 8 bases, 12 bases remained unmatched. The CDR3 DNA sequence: TGTGCCAGCAGAACCACAGGGGAGGTAGACGGCTACACCTTC. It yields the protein CASRTTGEVDGYTF.

The CDR3 loop reads CASSHLSGVGETQYF. In DNA, the CDR3 is TGCGCCAGCAGCCACCTTTCGGGGGTAGGAGAGACCCAGTACTTC. The chain uses TRBV5-1 and TRBJ2-5; a possible D gene is TRBD2 (6 bases). CDR3 size: 15 residues. The V end lost 4 bases, the J end lost 4 bases, and 17 bases lay between the germline ends. Germline V gives CDR1 SGHRS, CDR2 YFSETQ.

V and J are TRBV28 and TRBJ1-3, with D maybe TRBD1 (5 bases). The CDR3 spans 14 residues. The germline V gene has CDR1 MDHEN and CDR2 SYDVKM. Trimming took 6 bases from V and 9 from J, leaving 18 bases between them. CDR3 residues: CASSSGQDLGTIYF. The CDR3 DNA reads TGTGCCAGCAGCTCCGGACAAGACCTAGGCACCATATATTTT.